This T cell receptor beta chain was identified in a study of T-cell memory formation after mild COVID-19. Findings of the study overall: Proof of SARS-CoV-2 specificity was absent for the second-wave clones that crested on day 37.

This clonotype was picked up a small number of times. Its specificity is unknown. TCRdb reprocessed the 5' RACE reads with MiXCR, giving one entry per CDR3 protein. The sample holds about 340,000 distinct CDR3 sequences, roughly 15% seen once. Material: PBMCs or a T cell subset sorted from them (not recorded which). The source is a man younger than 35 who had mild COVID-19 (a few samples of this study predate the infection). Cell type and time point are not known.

For the CDR3, the DNA is TGTGCCAGCAGCCCCTGGACTAGCGAGCACAATGAGCAGTTCTTC. Its translation is CASSPWTSEHNEQFF. The chain has TRBV9 and TRBJ2-1, with 9 bases identical to TRBD2. CDR1 and CDR2 from the germline V gene are SGDLS and YYNGEE. The junction had 7 bases not matched to a gene; V was cut back by 4 bases and J by 5 bases. The CDR3 has 15 residues. Together with reference TRBV9 and TRBJ2-1, the CDR3 gives the full variable domain: DSGVTQTPKHLITATGQRVTLRCSPRSGDLSVYWYQQSLDQGLQFLIQYYNGEERAKGNILERFSAQQFPDLHSELNLSSLELGDSALYFCASSPWTSEHNEQFFGPGTRLTVL.